One sample yielded the 30 T cell receptor beta chains listed below, sequenced in a study of shared clonotypes between healthy human individuals. The method was immunoSEQ multiplex PCR; TCRdb's version includes in-frame clones alone and lacks a portion of them. The sample has about 490,000 clones, over 70% seen once. The sequenced sample consisted of PBMCs. The source is a woman between 35 and 50 years old in good health. Some clones in this sample may be carry-over from other donors' samples.

This chain connects TRBV4-1 to TRBJ2-1, with 14 bases fitting TRBD2. CDR1 is MGHRA and CDR2 is YSYEKL in the germline V gene. V shed 4 bases and J 12 bases; nucleotides not matched to a gene: 11. This CDR3 comprises 16 residues. CDR3 bases: TGCGCCAGCAGCCGACTAGCGGGAGGGCCCAATAAAGTGCAGTTCTTC. This gives the protein CASSRLAGGPNKVQFF.

This chain links TRBV11-3 with TRBJ2-3; D is undetermined. The CDR3 contains 12 residues. Looked up from germline, CDR1 is SGHNT and CDR2 is YENEEA. V lost 1 base and J lost 4, with 3 bases in between. This chain's CDR3 is CASSLVADTQYF. The DNA of the CDR3 is TGTGCCAGCAGCTTAGTTGCAGATACGCAGTATTTT. Together with reference TRBV11-3 and TRBJ2-3, the CDR3 gives the full variable domain: EAGVVQSPRYKIIEKKQPVAFWCNPISGHNTLYWYLQNLGQGPELLIRYENEEAVDDSQLPKDRFSAERLKGVDSTLKIQPAELGDSAVYLCASSLVADTQYFGPGTRLTVL.

For this clone: This may stem from a read error, because a much larger clone lies one nucleotide away. The V and J genes are TRBV25-1 and TRBJ2-1; 9 bases align to TRBD2. The CDR3 runs 15 residues. The trim removed 3 bases at V and 0 bases at J, leaving 0 bases unmatched. Germline loops: CDR1 MGHDK, CDR2 SYGVNS. In DNA, the CDR3 is TGTGCCAGCAGTGATAGCGGGAGCTCCTACAATGAGCAGTTCTTC. It yields the protein CASSDSGSSYNEQFF.

The table lists this clone with many counts. The chain has TRBV19 and TRBJ2-2; 13 bases fit TRBD2. J was trimmed by 4 bases and V by 6 bases; bases with no gene match: 2. Germline values: CDR1 LNHDA, CDR2 SQIVND (reference sequence). The CDR3 extends over 15 amino acids. The CDR3 sequence is CASSRTSGSTGELFF. As DNA, the CDR3 is TGTGCCAGTAGCCGGACTAGCGGGAGCACCGGGGAGCTGTTTTTT. Based on the CDR3 plus reference TRBV19 and TRBJ2-2, the full variable domain is DGGITQSPKYLFRKEGQNVTLSCEQNLNHDAMYWYRQDPGQGLRLIYYSQIVNDFQKGDIAEGYSVSREKKESFPLTVTSAQKNPTAFYLCASSRTSGSTGELFFGEGSRLTVL.

This chain joins TRBV6-5 and TRBJ2-1, with D maybe TRBD1 (6 bases). Germline V lookup: CDR1 MNHEY, CDR2 SVGAGI. With 5 bases removed from V and 13 bases from J, the gap between germline ends came to 21 bases. The CDR3 covers 14 residues. In DNA, the CDR3 is TGTGCCAGCAGTCCCGGGACCTCCCTCAGGGGTCAGTTCTTC. Translation: CASSPGTSLRGQFF.

Here the CDR3 DNA reads TGCGCCAGCAGCTTGGAGGGGACCGCTGGGCAGCCCCAGCATTTT. This codes for CASSLEGTAGQPQHF. This chain connects TRBV5-1 to TRBJ1-5; TRBD1 is a possible D gene (5 bases). The CDR3 is made up of 15 amino acids. V gave up 0 bases and J gave up 7 bases, with 14 bases separating them. Germline CDR1 and CDR2: SGHRS and YFSETQ.

This chain connects TRBV30 to TRBJ1-1; a possible D gene is TRBD1 (6 bases). Per the germline V gene, CDR1 is GTSNPN and CDR2 is SVGIG (reference sequence). This CDR3 has 11 amino acids. With 1 base removed from V and 13 bases from J, the gap between germline ends came to 13 bases. The CDR3: CAWSEQGIGFF. The CDR3 bases are TGTGCCTGGAGTGAACAGGGAATCGGTTTCTTT. Based on the CDR3 plus reference TRBV30 and TRBJ1-1, the full variable domain is SQTIHQWPATLVQPVGSPLSLECTVEGTSNPNLYWYRQAAGRGLQLLFYSVGIGQISSEVPQNLSASRPQDRQFILSSKKLLLSDSGFYLCAWSEQGIGFFGQGTRLTVV.

The chain joins TRBV7-9 to TRBJ1-4; 7 nucleotides line up with TRBD1. Germline values: CDR1 SEHNR, CDR2 FQNEAQ (reference sequence). The CDR3 spans 17 residues. J lost 0 bases, V lost 4 bases, and 8 bases had no gene match. As DNA, the CDR3 is TGTGCCAGCAGCTCCCACAGGGGTCTTGCAACTAATGAAAAACTGTTTTTT. Its translation: CASSSHRGLATNEKLFF.

The CDR3 is CASHSTGKGPSDTQYF. In DNA, the CDR3 is TGTGCCAGCCACAGTACGGGGAAGGGCCCCTCAGATACGCAGTATTTT. V is TRBV19 and J is TRBJ2-3, with a weak D call TRBD2 (5 bases). The CDR3 runs to 16 residues. Trimming shortened V by 9 bases and J by 4 bases, and 23 bases separated the two germline ends. Looked up from germline, CDR1 is LNHDA and CDR2 is SQIVND (reference sequence).

The V gene is TRBV11-2, the J gene TRBJ2-1; 13 nucleotides match TRBD2. V shed 5 bases, J shed 9 bases, and the junction held 4 bases outside the gene matches. CDR1 is SGHAT, CDR2 FQNNGV, per germline. The CDR3 loop spans 14 amino acids. In nucleotides, the CDR3 is TGTGCCAGCAGCGGACTAGCGGGAGTATCTGAGCAGTTCTTC. Translation gives CASSGLAGVSEQFF.

Regarding this clone: A read error may account for a junction end that differs from germline. The chain is built from TRBV6-5 and TRBJ1-1; 9 nucleotides align to TRBD1. Per the germline V gene, CDR1 is MNHEY and CDR2 is SVGAGI. This CDR3 spans 13 amino acids. This chain's CDR3 is CASISLQGAEAFF. The CDR3 DNA reads TGTGCCAGCATCTCCCTACAGGGGGCTGAGGCTTTCTTT.

This chain joins TRBV9 and TRBJ1-5, with TRBD1 as a possible D gene (6 bases). V was cut by 0 bases and J by 5 bases, with 12 bases left in between. Germline CDR1 reads SGDLS; CDR2 reads YYNGEE. This CDR3 has 15 residues. CDR3 in DNA: TGTGCCAGCAGCGTAGCCCCGACAGGAGATCAGCCCCAGCATTTT. Encoded protein: CASSVAPTGDQPQHF.

Details on this clone: This sample includes further DNA sequences coding for the same CDR3. The chain is built from TRBV5-1 and TRBJ1-1, with D maybe TRBD1 (5 bases). V dropped 0 bases and J dropped 1 base, with 7 bases sitting between them. The CDR3 runs to 14 residues. Germline lookup yields CDR1 SGHRS and CDR2 YFSETQ. The CDR3 loop reads CASSLAGANTEAFF. CDR3 sequence (DNA): TGCGCCAGCAGCTTGGCCGGGGCGAACACTGAAGCTTTCTTT.

The CDR3 nucleotides read TGTGCCAGCAGGGGACTGTGGGGGTATGGTGAGCAGTTCTTC. Encoded protein: CASRGLWGYGEQFF. This chain joins TRBV25-1 and TRBJ2-1, with TRBD2 as a possible D gene (6 bases). Germline CDR1 and CDR2: MGHDK and SYGVNS. This CDR3 is built from 14 residues. V lost 6 bases and J lost 9, with 18 bases in between.

This CDR3 reads CASSLASHGELFF. CDR3 nucleotide sequence: TGTGCCAGCAGCTTAGCTTCGCACGGGGAGCTGTTTTTT. This chain connects TRBV7-9 to TRBJ2-2; D is unclear. V was pared by 0 bases and J by 7 bases, with 6 bases between. This CDR3 has 13 amino acids. Germline assignment: CDR1 SEHNR and CDR2 FQNEAQ (reference sequence).

V usage is TRBV9 and J usage is TRBJ1-2; D perhaps matches TRBD1 (6 bases). Trimming shortened V by 2 bases and J by 0 bases, and 11 bases separated the two germline ends. The CDR3 consists of 15 residues. The germline CDR1 and CDR2 sequences are SGDLS and YYNGEE. CDR3 sequence (DNA): TGTGCCAGCAGCGTGGGGGGCGTACCTAACTATGGCTACACCTTC. This codes for CASSVGGVPNYGYTF. Complete variable domain (other parts from reference TRBV9 and TRBJ1-2): DSGVTQTPKHLITATGQRVTLRCSPRSGDLSVYWYQQSLDQGLQFLIQYYNGEERAKGNILERFSAQQFPDLHSELNLSSLELGDSALYFCASSVGGVPNYGYTFGSGTRLTVV.

On this clone: This likely reflects a read error, since a far larger clone is one base away. The J gene is TRBJ2-3, the V gene TRBV18; tentatively, D is TRBD2 (5 bases). This CDR3 has 14 amino acids. CDR1 is KGHSH, CDR2 LQKENI, per germline. As DNA, the CDR3 is TGTGCCAGCTCACCAGCGGGTAGCACAGATACGCGGTATTTT. It specifies CASSPAGSTDTRYF. Full variable domain (missing parts from reference TRBV18 and TRBJ2-3): NAGVMQNPRHLVRRRGQEARLRCSPMKGHSHVYWYRQLPEEGLKFMVYLQKENIIDESGMPKERFSAEFPKEGPSILRIQQVVRGDSAAYFCASSPAGSTDTRYFGPGTRLTVL.

J is TRBJ2-3 and V is TRBV5-1; D might be TRBD2 (6 bases). The CDR3 loop spans 14 amino acids. The germline gives CDR1 SGHRS, CDR2 YFSETQ. V dropped 2 bases and J dropped 2 bases, with 9 bases sitting between them. The CDR3: CASSFTSPTDTQYF. As DNA, the CDR3 is TGCGCCAGCAGCTTTACTAGCCCCACAGATACGCAGTATTTT.

With regard to this clone: Only one base separates this from a far larger clonotype, so it likely reflects a read error. This rearrangement joins TRBV30 to TRBJ2-5; D not certain. CDR3 length equals 14 residues. The V gene's germline CDR1 is GTSNPN and CDR2 SVGIG (reference sequence). CDR3 loop: CAWRRLLYQEAQYF. The CDR3 bases are TGTGCCTGGAGGAGGCTCCTGTACCAAGAGGCCCAGTACTTC.

As regards this clone: A far larger clone is just one base off, so this is likely a read error. J is TRBJ1-1 and V is TRBV28; the D gene is possibly TRBD1 (6 bases). Trimming pared 10 bases from V and 2 bases from J, leaving 17 bases between. The CDR3 is 14 amino acids. Germline V lookup: CDR1 MDHEN, CDR2 SYDVKM. CDR3 bases: TGTGCCACCATTGCTGGGGGACATAACACTGAAGCTTTCTTT. It is translated as CATIAGGHNTEAFF.

About this clone itself: A read error likely explains this, since a far larger clone differs by one base. The sample holds other DNA sequences that translate to the same CDR3. The chain employs TRBV7-9 and TRBJ2-7; D is unclear. V was pared by 5 bases and J by 1 base, with 15 bases between. There are 15 residues in the CDR3. CDR1 and CDR2 (germline): SEHNR, FQNEAQ (reference sequence). The CDR3 sequence is CASSQLAGLSYEQYF. CDR3 nucleotides: TGTGCCAGCAGCCAACTTGCTGGGCTTTCCTACGAGCAGTACTTC.

About this clone itself: This is likely an artifact of a read error, given a far larger clone one base away. The chain carries TRBV5-4 and TRBJ2-7, with a possible D match to TRBD2 (5 bases). Germline loops: CDR1 SGHNT, CDR2 YYREEE (reference sequence). The CDR3 has 15 amino acids. In DNA form, the CDR3 reads TGTGCCAGCAGCAGAGGGAGCAGTTACTCCTGCGAGCAGTACTTC. Translating it yields CASSRGSSYSCEQYF. The full variable domain, completed using reference TRBV5-4 and TRBJ2-7, is ETGVTQSPTHLIKTRGQQVTLRCSSQSGHNTVSWYQQALGQGPQFIFQYYREEENGRGNFPPRFSGLQFPNYSSELNVNALELDDSALYLCASSRGSSYSCEQYFGPGTRLTVT.

The chain couples TRBV9 to TRBJ1-2; weak D call: TRBD1 (5 bases). Per the germline V gene, CDR1 is SGDLS and CDR2 is YYNGEE. V gave up 5 bases and J gave up 5 bases, with 16 bases separating them. This CDR3 spans 14 amino acids. The CDR3 reads CASSGGAGRYGYTF. CDR3 in DNA: TGTGCCAGCAGTGGAGGGGCCGGAAGGTATGGCTACACCTTC.

About this clone: At one end, the junction sequence differs from germline, possibly due to a read error. The chain employs TRBV15 and TRBJ2-3; D may be TRBD1 (7 bases). Germline V CDR1 and CDR2: LNHNV, YYDKDF (reference sequence). This CDR3 has 15 amino acids. Here the CDR3 reads CATAAGRIGTDTRYF. In nucleotides, the CDR3 is TGTGCCACCGCGGCAGGGAGGATTGGGACAGATACGCGGTATTTT.

Note on this clone: A much larger clonotype is one base distant, so this may be a read error. Other DNA sequences in this specimen translate into the identical CDR3. The chain links TRBV18 to TRBJ2-1, with D tentatively TRBD2 (5 bases). The CDR3 is made up of 13 amino acids. Germline V gene data show CDR1 as KGHSH and CDR2 as LQKENI. The CDR3 DNA reads TGTGCTAGCTCACCAGCGGAGTACAATGAGCAGTTCTTC. Translating it yields CASSPAEYNEQFF.

The chain links TRBV7-9 to TRBJ2-5; weak D call: TRBD2 (5 bases). CDR1 SEHNR and CDR2 FQNEAQ come from the germline V gene (reference sequence). Deletions cut 5 bases from V and 5 bases from J, with 15 bases between. This CDR3 has 14 residues. DNA for the CDR3: TGTGCCAGCAGCAGCCCCGGGAAAACGGAGACCCAGTACTTC. Encoded protein: CASSSPGKTETQYF.

V usage is TRBV5-5 and J usage is TRBJ1-5, with 7 bases fitting TRBD1. This CDR3 is 16 amino acids long. From germline, CDR1 is SGHKS and CDR2 YYEKEE (reference sequence). V gave up 4 bases and J gave up 1 base; unmatched junction bases: 8. DNA for the CDR3: TGTGCCAGCAGCCGAGTGACAGGGTCGAGCAATCAGCCCCAGCATTTT. Encoded protein: CASSRVTGSSNQPQHF.

Turning to this clone: A far larger clone lies a single base away; this is likely a read error. The rearrangement links TRBV5-4 to TRBJ2-1, with D perhaps being TRBD1 or TRBD2 (6 bases each). The CDR3 loop spans 16 amino acids. Germline CDR1 SGHNT, CDR2 YYREEE (reference sequence). This CDR3 reads CAGSLGGTSSYNEQFF. The DNA for the CDR3 is TGTGCCGGCAGCCTGGGGGGCACGAGCTCCTACAATGAGCAGTTCTTC.

V gene TRBV28 combines with J gene TRBJ2-5; TRBD2 is a possible D gene (6 bases). The J call may be faulty, since TRBJ2-7 better matches the DNA end. The V gene's germline CDR1 is MDHEN and CDR2 SYDVKM. The CDR3 sequence is 15 residues long. In nucleotides, the CDR3 is TGTGCCAGCAGTTTATGGGGGACTGGATCCTACGAGCAGTACTTC. It translates to CASSLWGTGSYEQYF.

The chain has TRBV28 and TRBJ1-2, with 9 bases aligning to TRBD1. J was trimmed by 5 bases and V by 2 bases; bases with no gene match: 12. The CDR3 runs 17 residues. The germline gives CDR1 MDHEN, CDR2 SYDVKM. CDR3 amino acids: CASSLGRQSDRGYGYTF. In DNA, the CDR3 is TGTGCCAGCAGTTTAGGGCGTCAGTCGGACAGGGGATATGGCTACACCTTC.